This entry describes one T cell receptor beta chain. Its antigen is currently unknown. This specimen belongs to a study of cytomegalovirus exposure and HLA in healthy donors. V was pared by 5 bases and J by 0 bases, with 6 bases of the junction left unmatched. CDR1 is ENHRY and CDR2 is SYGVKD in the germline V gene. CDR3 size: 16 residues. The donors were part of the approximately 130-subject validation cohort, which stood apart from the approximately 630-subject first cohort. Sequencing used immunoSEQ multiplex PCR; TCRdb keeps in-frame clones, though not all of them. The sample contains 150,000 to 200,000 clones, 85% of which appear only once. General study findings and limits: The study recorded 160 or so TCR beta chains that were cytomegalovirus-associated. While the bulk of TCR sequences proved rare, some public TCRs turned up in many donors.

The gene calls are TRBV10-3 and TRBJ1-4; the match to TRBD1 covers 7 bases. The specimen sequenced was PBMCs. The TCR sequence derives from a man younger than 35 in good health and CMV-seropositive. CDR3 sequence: CAISPRQGTTNEKLFF. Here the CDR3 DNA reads TGTGCCATCAGTCCACGACAGGGAACAACTAATGAAAAACTGTTTTTT.